The clone carrying this T cell receptor (beta chain) was picked up many times. TCR beta CDR3 regions were amplified from RNA. The primer set for the first-round RT-PCR of the TCR CDR3 was HTBI. Using its own MiXCR run on the multiplex PCR reads, TCRdb lists one record per CDR3 protein. Here the sample spans hundreds of thousands of distinct CDR3 sequences, approximately 15% being singletons. This sample was taken from a study of T cells in Graves' hyperthyroidism and ophthalmopathy. Germline values: CDR1 SGHRS, CDR2 YFSETQ. CDR3 size: 16 residues. The V gene lost 1 base and the J gene lost 0 bases, with 10 bases spanning the gap.

The sequence derives from a woman aged 18-29 years with Graves' hyperthyroidism. Sample: blood. The chain uses TRBV5-1 and TRBJ1-4; the D is unclear. Here the CDR3 reads CASSLTSVTTNEKLFF. CDR3 bases: TGCGCCAGCAGCTTGACCTCAGTAACAACTAATGAAAAACTGTTTTTT.